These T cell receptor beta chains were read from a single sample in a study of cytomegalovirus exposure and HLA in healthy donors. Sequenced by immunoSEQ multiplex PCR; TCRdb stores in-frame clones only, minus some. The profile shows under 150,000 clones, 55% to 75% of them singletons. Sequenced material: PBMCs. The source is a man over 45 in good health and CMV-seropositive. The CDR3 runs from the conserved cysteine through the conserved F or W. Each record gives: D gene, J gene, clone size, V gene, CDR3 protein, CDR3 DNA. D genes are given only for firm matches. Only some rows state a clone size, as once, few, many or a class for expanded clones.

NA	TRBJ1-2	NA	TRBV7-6	CASSATGDYGYTF	TGTGCCAGCAGCGCGACAGGAGACTATGGCTACACCTTC
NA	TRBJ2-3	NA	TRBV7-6	CASSLNARDTQYF	TGTGCCAGCAGCTTAAATGCCCGGGATACGCAGTATTTT
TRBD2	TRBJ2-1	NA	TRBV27	CASYPFGTSVLNEQFF	TGTGCCAGCTACCCCTTCGGGACTAGCGTTCTCAATGAGCAGTTCTTC
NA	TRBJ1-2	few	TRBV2	CASRKGAGRDYGYTF	TGTGCCAGCAGGAAAGGGGCAGGGAGGGACTATGGCTACACCTTC
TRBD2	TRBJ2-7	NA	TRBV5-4	CASSSGTSGTPYEQYF	TGTGCCAGCAGCTCTGGGACTAGCGGGACCCCCTACGAGCAGTACTTC
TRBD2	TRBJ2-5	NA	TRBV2	CASSGLAGGPQYF	TGTGCCAGCAGCGGACTAGCGGGGGGGCCCCAGTACTTC
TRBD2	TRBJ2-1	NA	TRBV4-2	CASSGLAGNSYNEQFF	TGTGCCAGCAGCGGACTAGCGGGAAACTCCTACAATGAGCAGTTCTTC
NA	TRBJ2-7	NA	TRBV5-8	CASLTGYPYEQYF	TGTGCCAGCCTAACAGGTTACCCCTACGAGCAGTACTTC
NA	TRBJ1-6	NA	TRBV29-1	CSAVRRGVTSSYNSPLHF	TGCAGCGCTGTTCGAAGAGGGGTCACTAGCTCCTATAATTCGCCCCTCCACTTT
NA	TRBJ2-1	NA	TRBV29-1	CSVERRGQFF	TGCAGCGTTGAAAGGAGGGGGCAGTTCTTC
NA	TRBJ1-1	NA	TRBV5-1	CASATGNFDMNTEAFF	TGCGCCAGCGCGACCGGGAACTTTGACATGAACACTGAAGCTTTCTTT
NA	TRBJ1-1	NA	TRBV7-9	CASSFFPQRDTEAFF	TGTGCCAGCAGCTTCTTCCCCCAGCGGGACACTGAAGCTTTCTTT
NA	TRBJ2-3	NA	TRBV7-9	CASRARDTDTQYF	TGTGCCAGCAGAGCCAGGGACACAGATACGCAGTATTTT
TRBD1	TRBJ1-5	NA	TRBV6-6	CASSYSDETGYEPQHF	TGCGCCAGCAGTTACTCAGATGAGACAGGGTATGAGCCCCAGCATTTT
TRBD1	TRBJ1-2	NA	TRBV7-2	CASSLAGQGGGYTF	TGTGCCAGCAGCTTGGCGGGACAGGGAGGCGGCTACACCTTC
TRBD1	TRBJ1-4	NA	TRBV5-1	CASSLGQGEGKEKLFF	TGCGCCAGCAGCTTGGGACAGGGGGAAGGAAAGGAAAAACTGTTTTTT
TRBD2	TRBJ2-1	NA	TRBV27	CASSLMRLAVFGTRSYNEQFF	TGTGCCAGCAGTTTAATGCGACTAGCGGTATTCGGGACTCGGTCCTACAATGAGCAGTTCTTC
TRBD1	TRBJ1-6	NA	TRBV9	CASSARVQGAGNSPLHF	TGTGCCAGCAGCGCCCGGGTACAGGGGGCTGGGAATTCACCCCTCCACTTT
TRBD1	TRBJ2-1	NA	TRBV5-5	CASSPRDRGSHEQFF	TGTGCCAGCAGCCCACGGGACAGGGGTTCCCATGAGCAGTTCTTC
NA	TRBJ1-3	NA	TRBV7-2	CASSSSGGSTGNTIYF	TGTGCCAGCAGCTCATCGGGAGGGAGCACTGGAAACACCATATATTTT
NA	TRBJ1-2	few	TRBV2	CASSTGWEGYTF	TGTGCCAGCAGTACAGGGTGGGAAGGCTACACCTTC
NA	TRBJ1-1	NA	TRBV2	CASKRQETMNTEAFF	TGTGCCAGCAAAAGACAGGAGACAATGAACACTGAAGCTTTCTTT
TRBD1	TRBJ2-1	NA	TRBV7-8	CASSFGQGVYNEQFF	TGTGCCAGCAGCTTCGGACAGGGGGTTTACAATGAGCAGTTCTTC
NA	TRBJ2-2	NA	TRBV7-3	CASSQGSTGELFF	TGTGCCAGCAGCCAAGGGAGCACCGGGGAGCTGTTTTTT
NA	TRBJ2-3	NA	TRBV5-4	CASGTPDSTDTQYF	TGTGCCAGCGGGACTCCTGATAGCACAGATACGCAGTATTTT
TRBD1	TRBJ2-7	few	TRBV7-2	CASSSGQELTYEQYF	TGTGCCAGCAGCTCAGGACAGGAGTTGACCTACGAGCAGTACTTC
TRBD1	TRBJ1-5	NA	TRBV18	CASSPGTGGQPQHF	TGTGCCAGCTCACCAGGGACAGGGGGTCAGCCCCAGCATTTT
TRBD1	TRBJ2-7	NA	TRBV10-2	CASRTGGEQYF	TGCGCCAGCAGGACAGGGGGCGAGCAGTACTTC
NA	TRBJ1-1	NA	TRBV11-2	CASSLVTGTEAFF	TGTGCCAGCAGCTTAGTGACGGGCACTGAAGCTTTCTTT
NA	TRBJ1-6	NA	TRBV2	CASSERDTHNSPLHF	TGTGCCAGCAGTGAACGGGACACCCATAATTCACCCCTCCACTTT
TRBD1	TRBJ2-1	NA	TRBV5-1	CASSDGTAPYNEQFF	TGCGCCAGCAGCGACGGGACAGCCCCTTACAATGAGCAGTTCTTC
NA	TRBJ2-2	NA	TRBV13	CASSLGGPTGELFF	TGTGCCAGCAGCTTAGGGGGCCCCACCGGGGAGCTGTTTTTT
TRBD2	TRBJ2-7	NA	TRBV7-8	CASSSLAGGGPPSSYEQYF	TGTGCCAGCAGCTCCCTAGCGGGAGGGGGCCCCCCAAGCTCCTACGAGCAGTACTTC
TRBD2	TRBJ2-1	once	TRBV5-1	CASSFRLAGPGDEQFF	TGCGCCAGCAGCTTTAGACTAGCGGGGCCAGGGGATGAGCAGTTCTTC
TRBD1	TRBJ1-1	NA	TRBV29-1	CSIYSRTGTNTEAFF	TGCAGCATATACTCGCGGACAGGGACGAACACTGAAGCTTTCTTT
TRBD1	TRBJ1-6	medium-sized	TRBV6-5	CASRPGQGISPLHF	TGTGCCAGCAGACCGGGACAGGGGATTTCACCCCTCCACTTT
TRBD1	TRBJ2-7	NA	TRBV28	CASSTNPTGVYEQYF	TGTGCCAGCAGTACAAACCCGACAGGGGTCTACGAGCAGTACTTC
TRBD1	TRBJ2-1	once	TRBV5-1	CASSLEVTGGNEQFF	TGCGCCAGCAGCTTGGAAGTGACAGGGGGCAATGAGCAGTTCTTC
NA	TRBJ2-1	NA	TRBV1	CTSSLQAVGGASPYNEQFF	TGCACCAGCAGCCTGCAGGCGGTGGGGGGGGCTAGCCCCTACAATGAGCAGTTCTTC
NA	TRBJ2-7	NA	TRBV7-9	CASSLAGQNSYEQYF	TGTGCCAGCAGCTTAGCGGGACAAAATTCCTACGAGCAGTACTTC
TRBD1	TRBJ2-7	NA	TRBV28	CASRPQGAAYEQYF	TGTGCCAGCAGGCCCCAGGGGGCTGCCTACGAGCAGTACTTC
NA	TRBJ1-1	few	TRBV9	CASSVARGNTEAFF	TGTGCCAGCAGCGTAGCTCGGGGGAACACTGAAGCTTTCTTT
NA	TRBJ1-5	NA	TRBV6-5	CASSDNRGNQPQHF	TGTGCCAGCAGTGATAACAGGGGCAATCAGCCCCAGCATTTT
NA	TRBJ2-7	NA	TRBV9	CASSSASGTSYEQYF	TGTGCCAGCAGCTCCGCTTCCGGGACTTCCTACGAGCAGTACTTC